What follows describes a single T cell receptor (beta chain). CDR3 size: 13 residues. Unmatched junction bases numbered 2, after V lost 5 bases and J lost 1 base. The V gene's germline CDR1 is MNHEY and CDR2 SMNVEV (reference sequence). RNA, at about 0.45 to 1 ug, was reverse transcribed with random hexamers. TCR beta CDR3 was amplified by immunoSEQ multiplex PCR. This amplification extended across 54 Vbeta and 13 Jbeta segments. TCRdb fed the immunoSEQ multiplex PCR reads into MiXCR, producing one record per CDR3 protein. The sample has around 130,000 distinct CDR3 sequences, approximately 94% seen once. This record comes from a study of CD8 T cells in Susac syndrome. The authors carried out high-throughput sequencing of TCR beta. They applied it to CD8+ and CD4+ T cells obtained from blood. The healthy controls were matched to patients by age and sex.

This sequence joins TRBV27 and TRBJ2-7; 7 bases map to TRBD2. The sample was CD4+ T cells from PBMCs. The clonotype comes from a human donor in good health. CDR3 nucleotides: TGTGCCAGCAGTACCGGGGGGTCCTACGAGCAGTACTTC. This sequence encodes CASSTGGSYEQYF.